The text below deals with one TCR beta chain. The source of the sample is a study of blood T cell repertoires in COVID-19. The overall study: Spain, Italy and the United States supplied samples that represented acute and convalescent COVID-19. In each case, the material was cDNA or gDNA derived from T cells, B-cell-depleted T cells, or PBMCs.

Per the original methods: The assay estimated nucleated cells by amplifying reference gene primers. Profiling relied on immunoSEQ multiplex PCR, and the TCRdb table lists in-frame clones only, not all of them. The DNA was the basis for D and trimming; V, J and clone size are from that table. Of approximately 190,000 clones listed, about 80% are singletons. V trimming: 3 bases; J trimming: 2 bases; junction bases outside the gene matches: 6. The CDR3 extends over 16 amino acids. The germline CDR1 and CDR2 sequences are SGHDN and FVKESK. The source is a man aged 30-40 years with active or convalescent COVID-19. The sample was peripheral blood. This rearrangement joins TRBV14 to TRBJ1-5; 8 nucleotides line up with TRBD1. The CDR3: CASSHSGQGGNQPQHF. In DNA form, the CDR3 reads TGTGCCAGCAGCCACTCCGGACAGGGTGGCAATCAGCCCCAGCATTTT.